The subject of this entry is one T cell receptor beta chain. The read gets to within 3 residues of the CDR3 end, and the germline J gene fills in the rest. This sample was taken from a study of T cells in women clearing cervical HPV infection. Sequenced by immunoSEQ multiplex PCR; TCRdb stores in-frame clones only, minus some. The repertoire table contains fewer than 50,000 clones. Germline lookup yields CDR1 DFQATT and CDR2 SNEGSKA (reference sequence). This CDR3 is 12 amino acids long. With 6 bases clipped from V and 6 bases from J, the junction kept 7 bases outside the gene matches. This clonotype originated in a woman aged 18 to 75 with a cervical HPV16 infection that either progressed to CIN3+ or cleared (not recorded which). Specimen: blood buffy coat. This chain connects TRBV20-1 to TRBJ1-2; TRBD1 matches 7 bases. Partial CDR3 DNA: TGCAGTGCAGCCACAGGGGTAAATGGC. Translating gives CSAATGVNG. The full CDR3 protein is CSAATGVNGYTF.